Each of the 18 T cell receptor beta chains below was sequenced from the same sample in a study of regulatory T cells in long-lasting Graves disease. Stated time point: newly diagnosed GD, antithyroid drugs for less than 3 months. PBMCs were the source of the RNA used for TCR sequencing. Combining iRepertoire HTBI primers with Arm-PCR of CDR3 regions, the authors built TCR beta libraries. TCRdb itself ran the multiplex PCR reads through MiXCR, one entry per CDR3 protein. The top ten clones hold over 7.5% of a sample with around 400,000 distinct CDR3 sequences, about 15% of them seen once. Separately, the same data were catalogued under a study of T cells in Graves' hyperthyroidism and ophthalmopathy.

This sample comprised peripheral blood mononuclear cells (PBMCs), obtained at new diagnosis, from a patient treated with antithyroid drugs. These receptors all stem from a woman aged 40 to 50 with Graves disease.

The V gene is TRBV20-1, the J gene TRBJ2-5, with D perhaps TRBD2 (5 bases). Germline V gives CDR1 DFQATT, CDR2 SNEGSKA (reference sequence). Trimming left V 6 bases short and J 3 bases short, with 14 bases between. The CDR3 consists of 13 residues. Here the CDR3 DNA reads TGCAGTGCCCGGGGAGTGTTAGAAGAGACCCAGTACTTC. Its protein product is CSARGVLEETQYF.

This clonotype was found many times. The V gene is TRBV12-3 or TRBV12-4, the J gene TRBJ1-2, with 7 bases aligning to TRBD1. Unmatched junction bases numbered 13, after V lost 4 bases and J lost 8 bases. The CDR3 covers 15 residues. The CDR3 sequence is CASSSYIDRVEGYTF. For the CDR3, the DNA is TGTGCCAGCAGTTCCTATATCGACAGGGTTGAGGGCTACACCTTC.

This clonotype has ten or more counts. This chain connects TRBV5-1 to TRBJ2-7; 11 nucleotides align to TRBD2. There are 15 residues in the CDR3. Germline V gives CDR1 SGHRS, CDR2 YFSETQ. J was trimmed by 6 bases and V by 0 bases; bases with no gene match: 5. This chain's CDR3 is CASSLELAGVFEQYF. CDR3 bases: TGCGCCAGCAGCTTGGAACTAGCGGGAGTTTTCGAGCAGTACTTC.

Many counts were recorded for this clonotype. For the CDR3, the DNA is TGTGCCAGCAGCTTAGGGGGATACTCCTACGAGCAGTACTTC. This sequence encodes CASSLGGYSYEQYF. V and J are TRBV7-2 and TRBJ2-7; D is unresolved. V dropped 1 base and J dropped 0 bases, with 7 bases sitting between them. Germline CDR1 SGHTA, CDR2 FQGNSA. The CDR3 is 14 amino acids.

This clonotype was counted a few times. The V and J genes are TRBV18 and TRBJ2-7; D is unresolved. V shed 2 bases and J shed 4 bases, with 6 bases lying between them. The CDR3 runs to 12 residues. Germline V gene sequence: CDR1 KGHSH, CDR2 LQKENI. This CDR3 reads CASSPNQYEQYF. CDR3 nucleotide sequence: TGTGCCAGCTCACCAAACCAGTACGAGCAGTACTTC.

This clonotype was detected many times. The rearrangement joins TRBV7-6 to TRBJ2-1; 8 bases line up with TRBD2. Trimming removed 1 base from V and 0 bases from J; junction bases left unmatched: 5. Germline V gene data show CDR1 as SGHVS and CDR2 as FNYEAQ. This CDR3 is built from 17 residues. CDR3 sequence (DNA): TGTGCCAGCAGCTTAGGACTAGCGCAAAGCTCCTACAATGAGCAGTTCTTC. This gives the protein CASSLGLAQSSYNEQFF.

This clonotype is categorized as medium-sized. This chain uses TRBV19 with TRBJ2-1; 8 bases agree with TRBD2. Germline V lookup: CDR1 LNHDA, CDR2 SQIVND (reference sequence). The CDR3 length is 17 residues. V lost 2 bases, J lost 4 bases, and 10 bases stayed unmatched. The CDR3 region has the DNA TGTGCCAGTAGTATATCGTCGGGAGGGCAGTCTTACAATGAGCAGTTCTTC. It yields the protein CASSISSGGQSYNEQFF.

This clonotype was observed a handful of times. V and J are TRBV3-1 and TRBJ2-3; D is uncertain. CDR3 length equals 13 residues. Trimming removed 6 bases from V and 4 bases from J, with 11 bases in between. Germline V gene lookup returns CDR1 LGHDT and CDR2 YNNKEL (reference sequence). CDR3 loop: CASSFLRPDTQYF. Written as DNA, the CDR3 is TGTGCCAGCAGTTTCCTACGTCCAGATACGCAGTATTTT.

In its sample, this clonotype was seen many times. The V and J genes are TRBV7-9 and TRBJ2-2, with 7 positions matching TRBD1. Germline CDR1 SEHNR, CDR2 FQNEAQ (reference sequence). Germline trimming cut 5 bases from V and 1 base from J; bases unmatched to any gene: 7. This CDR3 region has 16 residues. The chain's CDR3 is CASSGTGQMNTGELFF. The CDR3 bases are TGTGCCAGCAGCGGAACGGGACAGATGAACACCGGGGAGCTGTTTTTT. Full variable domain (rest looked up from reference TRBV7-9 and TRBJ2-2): DTGVSQNPRHKITKRGQNVTFRCDPISEHNRLYWYRQTLGQGPEFLTYFQNEAQLEKSRLLSDRFSAERPKGSFSTLEIQRTEQGDSAMYLCASSGTGQMNTGELFFGEGSRLTVL.

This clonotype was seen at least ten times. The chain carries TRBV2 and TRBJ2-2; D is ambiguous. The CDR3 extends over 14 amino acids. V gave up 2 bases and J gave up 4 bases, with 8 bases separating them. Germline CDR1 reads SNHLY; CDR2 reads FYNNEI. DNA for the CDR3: TGTGCCAGCAGTGAAAGACGGAGCACCGGGGAGCTGTTTTTT. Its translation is CASSERRSTGELFF.

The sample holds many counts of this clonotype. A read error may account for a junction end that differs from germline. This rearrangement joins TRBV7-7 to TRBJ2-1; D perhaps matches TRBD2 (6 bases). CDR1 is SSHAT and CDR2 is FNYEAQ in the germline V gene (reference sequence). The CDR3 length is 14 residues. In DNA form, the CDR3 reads TGTGCTAGCAGCTTATTCGGGAGTGGCAATGAGCAGTTCTTC. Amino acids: CASSLFGSGNEQFF.

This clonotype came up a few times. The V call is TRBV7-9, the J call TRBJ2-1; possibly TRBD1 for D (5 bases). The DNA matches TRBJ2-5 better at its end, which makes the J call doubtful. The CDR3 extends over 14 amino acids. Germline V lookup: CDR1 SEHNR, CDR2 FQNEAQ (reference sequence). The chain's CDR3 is CASSLTQGVETQYF. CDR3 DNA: TGTGCCAGCAGCTTAACCCAGGGTGTGGAGACCCAGTACTTC.

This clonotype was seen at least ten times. CDR3 protein: CASSLSKGSGNTIYF. The CDR3 DNA reads TGTGCCAGCAGCTTAAGCAAAGGATCTGGAAACACCATATATTTT. The rearrangement joins TRBV7-3 to TRBJ1-3; no clear D. The germline V gene encodes CDR1 SGHTA and CDR2 FQGTGA. V lost 1 base, J lost 1 base, and 8 bases lay in between. The CDR3 covers 15 residues.

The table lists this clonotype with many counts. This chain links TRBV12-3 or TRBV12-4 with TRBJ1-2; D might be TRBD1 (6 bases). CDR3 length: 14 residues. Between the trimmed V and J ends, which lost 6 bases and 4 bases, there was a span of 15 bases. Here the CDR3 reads CASSLQGWVYGYTF. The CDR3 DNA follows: TGTGCCAGCAGCCTACAGGGTTGGGTCTATGGCTACACCTTC.

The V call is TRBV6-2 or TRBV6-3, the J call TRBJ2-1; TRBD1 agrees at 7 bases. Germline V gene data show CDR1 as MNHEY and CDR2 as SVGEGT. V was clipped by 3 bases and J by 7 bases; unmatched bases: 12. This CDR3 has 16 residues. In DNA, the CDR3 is TGTGCCAGCAGTTATCGTGACCGGGACAGAGGGAATGAGCAGTTCTTC. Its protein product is CASSYRDRDRGNEQFF.

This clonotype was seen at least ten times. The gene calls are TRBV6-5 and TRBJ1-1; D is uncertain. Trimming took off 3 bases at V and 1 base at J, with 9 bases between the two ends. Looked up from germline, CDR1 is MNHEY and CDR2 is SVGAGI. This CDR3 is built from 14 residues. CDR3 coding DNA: TGTGCCAGCAGTTATAGGGAGGGGAACACTGAAGCTTTCTTT. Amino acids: CASSYREGNTEAFF.

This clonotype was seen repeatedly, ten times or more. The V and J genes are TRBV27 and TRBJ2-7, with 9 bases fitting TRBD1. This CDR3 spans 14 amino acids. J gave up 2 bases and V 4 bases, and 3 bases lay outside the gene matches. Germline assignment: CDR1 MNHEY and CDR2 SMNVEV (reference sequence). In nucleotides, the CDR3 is TGTGCCAGCAGTTGGGGGACAGGGCCCTACGAGCAGTACTTC. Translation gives CASSWGTGPYEQYF.

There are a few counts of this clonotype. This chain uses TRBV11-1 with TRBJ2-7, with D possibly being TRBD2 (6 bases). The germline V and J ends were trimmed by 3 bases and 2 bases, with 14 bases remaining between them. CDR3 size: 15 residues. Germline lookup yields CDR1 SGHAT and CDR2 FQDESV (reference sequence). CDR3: CASSFEAGNTYEQYF. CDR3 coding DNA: TGTGCCAGCAGCTTCGAGGCGGGAAATACCTACGAGCAGTACTTC.